This entry describes one TCR beta chain. These data come from a study of blood T cell repertoires in COVID-19. Study at large: Whether acute or convalescent, the COVID-19 samples came from the United States, Italy and Spain. Sources were T cells, B-cell-depleted T cells, or PBMCs; the material itself was cDNA or gDNA.

Original methodology: By means of reference gene primer amplification, nucleated cell counts were estimated. TCRdb's copy holds only in-frame clones and misses some; the assay was immunoSEQ multiplex PCR. V, J and clone size derive from that table, while D and trimming were established from the DNA sequence. The sample has a few hundred thousand clones; roughly 89% are singletons. The specimen was peripheral blood. This receptor was identified in a woman between 35 and 50 years old who had recovered from COVID-19.

The CDR3 DNA sequence: TGTGCCAGCAGCTCTAGGGGTTCAGGTCTGGAGACCCAGTACTTC. Its protein product is CASSSRGSGLETQYF. The chain carries TRBV11-3 and TRBJ2-5; possible D gene TRBD1, 5 bases. The CDR3 is 15 amino acids. Germline CDR1 SGHNT, CDR2 YENEEA. Trimming cost V 4 bases and J 5 bases, with 17 bases left between them.